The present TCR beta chain was sequenced within a study of OX40 agonist ivuxolimab in advanced cancers. Concerning the study at large: Ivuxolimab, which targeted the costimulatory receptor OX40 (CD134), was an agonistic, fully human IgG2 monoclonal antibody. Intravenous ivuxolimab was administered to patients every 2 weeks at six dose levels: 0.01, 0.1, 0.3, 1.5, 3 and 10 mg/kg. Of the 52 patients in dose escalation, 19 had hepatocellular carcinoma, some 15 had melanoma, 9 had renal cell carcinoma and 9 had head and neck cancer. A male proportion of around 83% and a mean age of 60 years, ranging from about 20 to 85, were recorded for the dose-escalation cohort. Patients were allowed to have had prior anti-PD-1, anti-PD-L1 or anti-CTLA-4 therapy, and 40% of the dose-escalation patients had been treated with checkpoint inhibitors. Partial responses occurred in three dose-escalation patients: two with cutaneous melanoma and one with hepatocellular carcinoma. Peripheral TCRbeta sequencing was intended to test whether TCR sequence diversity was altered and clonal T-cell expansion was caused by ivuxolimab. The paper reports the monotherapy dose-escalation portion (N ≈ 52 patients) of the phase I ivuxolimab trial. What the authors observed across the whole study: Low levels of normalized T-cell clonal expansion were also seen in some nonresponding patients. Which antigens the clonally expanded peripheral T cells were specific for was not determined. After ivuxolimab, more expanded clones were found on average in CD8+ T cells than in CD4+ T cells. In the 0.1-3.0 mg/kg groups, partial responders had among the lowest normalized peripheral clonal expansion, particularly in CD8+ T cells. At doses from 0.1 to 3.0 mg/kg, clonal expansion was seen in both CD4+ and CD8+ blood T cells between baseline and week 6.

Remarks on this clone: Which antigen it targets is not known. No much larger clone exists at a distance of one base, and base qualities are not known.

Patients with a history of autoimmune disease or receiving systemic immunosuppression were excluded from the trial. Peripheral blood for TCR sequencing was drawn from every dose cohort at baseline, at cycle 4 day 1 and at cycle 7 day 1. The samples were drawn from a first-in-human, open-label, multicenter phase I dose-escalation trial of ivuxolimab. Adults with locally advanced or metastatic head and neck squamous cell, hepatocellular, melanoma or renal cell carcinoma were enrolled in the trial. Before TCR sequencing, CD4+ T cells and CD8+ T cells from peripheral blood were sorted into separate populations. The CDR1 and CDR2 encoded by the germline V gene are MDHEN and SYDVKM. Its CDR3 holds 12 amino acids, cysteine through phenylalanine. Left in the record is the CDR3 DNA by itself, 36 bases read in frame from the first base. To sequence the TCRbeta CDR3 region, genomic DNA was isolated from the sorted cells. The immunoSEQ Assay was used for sequencing of TCRbeta CDR3 regions. TCRdb provides this immuneACCESS table in a form limited to in-frame rearrangements. Some clones are lacking; in checked studies, under half of them reflect an unresolved V gene, and why the rest are absent is not known. Counted in this sample were 80,000 or so clones; nearly 90% of them appeared once. Approximately 2.4% of the sample is held by the ten biggest clonotypes.

The chain is assembled from TRBV28 and TRBJ1-5; no D gene call is confident. Material: CD4+ or CD8+ T cells sorted from blood, obtained in a trial of the OX40 agonist ivuxolimab. This sequence was found in an adult with an advanced solid tumor such as melanoma, head and neck, liver or kidney cancer. The nucleotides are TGTGCTGCCAGGTCGACCAATCAGCCCCAGCATTTT. This gives the protein CAARSTNQPQHF.